The clone carrying this T cell receptor beta chain was seen just once. What it binds is not known. This entry is derived from a study of cytomegalovirus exposure and HLA in healthy donors. 13 Jbeta primers and 60 Vbeta primers were used for the PCR. Method: immunoSEQ multiplex PCR; TCRdb's copy keeps in-frame clones and lacks some. The table records over 150,000 clones, around 84% of them present only once. Overall study results and limits: TCR beta sequences reportedly predicted the HLA-A and HLA-B alleles of most subjects accurately. Presence/absence analyses assumed roughly uniform sequencing depth across donors, which may not hold. Later examination showed HLA-associated TCR beta chains had greater clonal expansion than equally common others. Later work found most CMV-associated TCR beta chains apparently HLA-restricted.

This TCR was sampled from a woman aged 35 to 49 in good health and CMV-seropositive. The sequencing input was PBMCs.

The CDR3 region has the DNA TGTGCCAGCAGCGTAGAGGGACTAGCACTAAACACCGGGGAGCTGTTTTTT. It yields the protein CASSVEGLALNTGELFF. This sequence joins TRBV9 and TRBJ2-2; TRBD2 agrees at 9 bases. Germline CDR1 is SGDLS and CDR2 is YYNGEE. V lost 0 bases to trimming and J lost 2 bases; unmatched junction nucleotides: 5. This CDR3 contains 17 residues.